This T cell receptor beta chain was sequenced in a study of T cell changes during pregnancy in multiple sclerosis. The CDR3 contains 13 residues. The V gene's germline CDR1 is SGHTA and CDR2 FQGNSA. After removal of 5 bases from V and 3 bases from J, the junction contained 3 bases not matched to a gene. TCRdb keeps only in-frame clones here, not all; method: immunoSEQ multiplex PCR. The sample includes some 34,000 clones, more than 85% of them seen just once. Sequencing was performed on CD4+ T cells from peripheral blood mononuclear cells, taken in the third trimester of pregnancy. This clonotype was obtained from a female donor in good health, enrolled as a control in a pregnancy study. The chain joins TRBV7-2 to TRBJ2-7; 8 bases match TRBD1. The CDR3 here is CASSPQGGYEQYF. CDR3 nucleotides: TGTGCCAGCAGCCCACAGGGGGGCTACGAGCAGTACTTC.